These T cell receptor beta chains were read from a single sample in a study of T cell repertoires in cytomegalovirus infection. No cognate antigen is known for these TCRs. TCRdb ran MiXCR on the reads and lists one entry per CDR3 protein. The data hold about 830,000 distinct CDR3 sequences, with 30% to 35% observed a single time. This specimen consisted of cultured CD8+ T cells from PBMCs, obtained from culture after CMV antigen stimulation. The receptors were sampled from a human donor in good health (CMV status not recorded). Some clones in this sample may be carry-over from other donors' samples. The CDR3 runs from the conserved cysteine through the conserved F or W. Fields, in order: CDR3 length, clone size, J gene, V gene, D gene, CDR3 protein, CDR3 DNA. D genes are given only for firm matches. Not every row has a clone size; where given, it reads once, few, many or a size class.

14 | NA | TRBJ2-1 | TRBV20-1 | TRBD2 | CSARLAGGPNEQFF | TGCAGTGCCCGACTAGCGGGGGGGCCTAATGAGCAGTTCTTC
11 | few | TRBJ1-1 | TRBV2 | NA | CASTTGTEAFF | TGTGCCAGCACCACCGGGACTGAAGCTTTCTTT
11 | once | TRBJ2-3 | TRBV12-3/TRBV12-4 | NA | CASSWGVWQYF | TGTGCCAGCAGTTGGGGGGTCTGGCAGTATTTT
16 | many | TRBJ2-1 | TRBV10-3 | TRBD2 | CAITLERGAFGNEQFF | TGTGCCATCACCCTCGAGCGGGGGGCCTTTGGGAATGAGCAGTTCTTC
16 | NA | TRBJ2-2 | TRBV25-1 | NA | CASSEAGTPNTGELFF | TGTGCCAGCAGTGAAGCCGGGACACCGAACACCGGGGAGCTGTTTTTT
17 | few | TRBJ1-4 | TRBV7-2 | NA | CASSPNEVSVFVEKLFF | TGTGCCAGCAGCCCCAACGAGGTGTCAGTGTTTGTTGAAAAACTGTTTTTT
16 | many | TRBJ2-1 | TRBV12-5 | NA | CASGLGSGAFYNEQFF | TGTGCTAGTGGTTTGGGTAGCGGTGCCTTCTACAATGAGCAGTTCTTC
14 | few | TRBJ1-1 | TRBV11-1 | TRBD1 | CASSLANRGTEAFF | TGTGCCAGCAGCTTAGCAAACAGGGGAACTGAAGCTTTCTTT
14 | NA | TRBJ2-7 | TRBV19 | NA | CASTWDGSSYEQYF | TGTGCCAGTACGTGGGACGGGAGCTCCTACGAGCAGTACTTC
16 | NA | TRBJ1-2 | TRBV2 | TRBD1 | CASSEPQDRVNYGYTF | TGTGCCAGCAGTGAACCTCAGGACAGGGTTAACTATGGCTACACCTTC
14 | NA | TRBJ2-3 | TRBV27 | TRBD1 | CASQTGGLTDTQYF | TGTGCCAGCCAGACAGGGGGCTTAACAGATACGCAGTATTTT
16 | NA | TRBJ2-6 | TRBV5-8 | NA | CPSSFWGTSGANVLTF | TGTCCCAGCAGCTTTTGGGGTACCTCTGGGGCCAACGTCCTGACTTTC
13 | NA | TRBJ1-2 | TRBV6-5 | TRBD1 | CASTPQGAHGYTF | TGTGCCAGCACTCCCCAGGGGGCCCATGGCTACACCTTC
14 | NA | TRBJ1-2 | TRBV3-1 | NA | CASSQGTINYGYTF | TGTGCCAGCAGCCAGGGGACTATTAACTATGGCTACACCTTC
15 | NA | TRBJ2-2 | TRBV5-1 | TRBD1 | CASSEGQGSTGELFF | TGCGCCAGCAGCGAGGGACAGGGTAGCACCGGGGAGCTGTTTTTT
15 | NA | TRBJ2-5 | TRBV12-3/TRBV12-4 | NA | CASSFWGDSQETQYF | TGTGCCAGCAGTTTCTGGGGAGACAGTCAAGAGACCCAGTACTTC
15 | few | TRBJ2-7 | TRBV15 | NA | CATSRDPGKTGEQYF | TGTGCCACCAGCAGAGATCCCGGCAAGACTGGGGAGCAGTACTTC
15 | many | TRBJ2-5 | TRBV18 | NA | CASSPWTDFWETQYF | TGTGCCAGCTCACCATGGACGGACTTTTGGGAGACCCAGTACTTC
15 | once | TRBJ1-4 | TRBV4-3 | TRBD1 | CASSPTGTGDEKLFF | TGCGCCAGCAGTCCAACCGGGACAGGGGACGAAAAACTGTTTTTT
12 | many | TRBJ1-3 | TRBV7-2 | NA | CASSFRADTIYF | TGTGCCAGCAGCTTCAGGGCGGACACCATATATTTT
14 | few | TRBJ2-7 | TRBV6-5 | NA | CASSSYTGSYEQYF | TGTGCCAGCAGTTCGTACACAGGCTCCTACGAGCAGTACTTC
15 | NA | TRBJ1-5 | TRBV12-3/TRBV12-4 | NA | CASSFSADSNQPQHF | TGTGCCAGCAGTTTCAGTGCGGATAGCAATCAGCCCCAGCATTTT
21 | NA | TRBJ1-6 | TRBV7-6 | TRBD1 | CASSFSSEGGTGTSKNSPLHF | TGTGCCAGCAGCTTCAGTTCCGAGGGAGGGACAGGGACCTCCAAAAATTCACCCCTCCACTTT
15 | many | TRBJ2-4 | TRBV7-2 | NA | CASSLSRVAKNIQYF | TGTGCCAGCAGCTTAAGCAGGGTAGCCAAAAACATTCAGTACTTC
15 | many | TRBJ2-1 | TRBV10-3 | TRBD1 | CAISEPGTGNNEQFF | TGTGCCATCAGTGAGCCGGGGACAGGGAATAATGAGCAGTTCTTC
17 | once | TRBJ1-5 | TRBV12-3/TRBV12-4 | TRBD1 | CASSSDRGVLSNQPQHF | TGTGCCAGCAGTTCAGACAGGGGGGTCCTTAGCAATCAGCCCCAACATTTT
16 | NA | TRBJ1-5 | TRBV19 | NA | CASMDTRAGSNQPQHF | TGTGCCAGTATGGACACCCGAGCGGGTAGCAATCAGCCCCAGCATTTT
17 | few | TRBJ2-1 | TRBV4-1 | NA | CASSQTFSDSLYNEQFF | TGCGCCAGCAGCCAAACCTTTTCGGACTCCCTATACAATGAGCAGTTCTTC
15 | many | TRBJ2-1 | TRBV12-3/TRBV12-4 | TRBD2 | CASSLSAGVYNEQFF | TGTGCCAGCAGTTTAAGCGCGGGGGTATACAATGAGCAGTTCTTC
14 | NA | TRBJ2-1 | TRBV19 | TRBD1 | CASSMRGLREEQFF | TGTGCCAGTAGTATGAGGGGGCTCCGAGAGGAGCAGTTCTTC
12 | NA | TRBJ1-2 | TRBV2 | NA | CANPSGVYGYTF | TGTGCCAACCCATCAGGGGTCTATGGCTACACCTTC
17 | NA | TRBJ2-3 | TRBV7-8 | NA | CASSLPEGRRDPDTQYF | TGTGCCAGCAGCCTCCCCGAAGGGCGCAGGGACCCAGATACGCAGTATTTT
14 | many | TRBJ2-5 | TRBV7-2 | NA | CASLWGAIEETQYF | TGTGCCAGTCTGTGGGGGGCTATTGAAGAGACCCAGTACTTC
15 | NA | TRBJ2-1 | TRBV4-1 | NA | CASSQGWTTGNEQFF | TGCGCCAGCAGCCAAGGATGGACGACGGGCAATGAGCAGTTCTTC
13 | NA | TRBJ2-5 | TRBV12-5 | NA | CASGLSGFETQYF | TGTGCTAGTGGTTTGTCGGGTTTTGAGACCCAGTACTTC
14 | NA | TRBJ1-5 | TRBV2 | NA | CGSGGRYSNQPQHF | TGTGGATCGGGGGGCCGATATAGCAATCAGCCCCAGCATTTT
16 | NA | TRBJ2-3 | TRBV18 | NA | CASSQAFLPGTDTQYF | TGTGCCAGCTCACAAGCGTTCCTTCCTGGCACAGATACGCAGTATTTT
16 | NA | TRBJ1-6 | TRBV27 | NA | CASSYRQSSYNSPLHF | TGTGCCAGCAGTTACAGGCAGAGCTCCTATAATTCACCCCTCCACTTT
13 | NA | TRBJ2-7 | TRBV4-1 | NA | CASSHLISYEQYF | TGCGCCAGCAGCCATTTAATCTCCTACGAGCAGTACTTC
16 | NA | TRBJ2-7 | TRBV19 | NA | CASSIVATATSYEQYF | TGTGCCAGTAGTATAGTTGCTACAGCAACCTCCTACGAGCAGTACTTC
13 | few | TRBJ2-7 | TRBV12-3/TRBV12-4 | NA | CASSFEGVWEQYF | TGTGCCAGCAGTTTCGAGGGCGTCTGGGAGCAGTACTTC
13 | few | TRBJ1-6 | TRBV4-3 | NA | CASSPALGGPLHF | TGCGCCAGCAGCCCCGCCTTGGGAGGGCCCCTCCACTTT
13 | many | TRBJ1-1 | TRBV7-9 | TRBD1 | CASSLQGYTEAFF | TGTGCCAGCAGTTTACAGGGGTACACTGAAGCTTTCTTT
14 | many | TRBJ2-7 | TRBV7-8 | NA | CASSYEVSSYEQYF | TGTGCCAGCAGCTACGAAGTTAGCTCCTACGAGCAGTACTTC
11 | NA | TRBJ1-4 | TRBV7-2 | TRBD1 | CASSLDRGLFF | TGTGCCAGCAGCTTAGACAGGGGGCTGTTTTTT
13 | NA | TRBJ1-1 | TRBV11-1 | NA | CASHGAQNTEAFF | TGTGCCAGCCATGGGGCCCAGAACACTGAAGCTTTCTTT
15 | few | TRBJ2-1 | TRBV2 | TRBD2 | CASSEERGPPYEQFF | TGTGCCAGCAGTGAGGAGCGGGGGCCCCCGTATGAGCAGTTCTTC
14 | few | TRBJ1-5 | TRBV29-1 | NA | CSVCGGGPGQPQHF | TGCAGCGTGTGTGGGGGAGGACCGGGGCAGCCCCAGCATTTT
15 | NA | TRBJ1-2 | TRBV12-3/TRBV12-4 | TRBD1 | CASSFWDRGWYGYTF | TGTGCCAGCAGTTTCTGGGACAGGGGTTGGTATGGCTACACCTTC
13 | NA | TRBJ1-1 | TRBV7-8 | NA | CANSSDRNTEAFF | TGTGCCAACAGCTCGGACAGGAACACTGAAGCTTTCTTT
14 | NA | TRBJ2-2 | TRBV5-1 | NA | CASSLEANTGELFF | TGCGCCAGCAGCTTGGAGGCGAACACCGGGGAGCTGTTTTTT